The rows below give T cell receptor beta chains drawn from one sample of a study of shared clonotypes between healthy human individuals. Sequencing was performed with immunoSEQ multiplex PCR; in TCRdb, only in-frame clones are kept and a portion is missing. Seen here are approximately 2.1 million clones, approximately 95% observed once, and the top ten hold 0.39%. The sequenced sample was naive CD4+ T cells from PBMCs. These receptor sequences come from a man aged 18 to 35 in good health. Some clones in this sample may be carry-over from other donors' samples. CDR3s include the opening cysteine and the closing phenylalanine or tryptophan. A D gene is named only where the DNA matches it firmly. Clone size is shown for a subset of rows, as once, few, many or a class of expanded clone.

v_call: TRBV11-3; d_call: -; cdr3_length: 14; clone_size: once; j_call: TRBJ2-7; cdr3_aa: CASSLGAGSSEQYF; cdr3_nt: TGTGCCAGCAGCTTAGGGGCAGGGTCTTCCGAGCAGTACTTC
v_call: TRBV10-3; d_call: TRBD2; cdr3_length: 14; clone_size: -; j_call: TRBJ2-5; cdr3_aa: CAISEASGAKTQYF; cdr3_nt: TGTGCCATCAGTGAGGCTAGCGGGGCCAAGACCCAGTACTTC
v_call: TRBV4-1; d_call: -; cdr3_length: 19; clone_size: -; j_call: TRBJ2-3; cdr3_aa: CASSQDWVGVVLSTDTQYF; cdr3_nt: TGCGCCAGCAGCCAAGATTGGGTTGGGGTGGTCTTAAGCACAGATACGCAGTATTTT
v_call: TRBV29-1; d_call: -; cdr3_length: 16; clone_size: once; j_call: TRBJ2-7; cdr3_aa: CSVEDLRPGGEVRQYF; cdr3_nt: TGCAGCGTTGAAGATCTTAGGCCAGGGGGGGAGGTAAGGCAGTACTTC
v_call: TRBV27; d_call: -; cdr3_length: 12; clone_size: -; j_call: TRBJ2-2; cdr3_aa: CASSINTGELFF; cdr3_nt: TGTGCCAGCAGCATCAACACCGGGGAGCTGTTTTTT
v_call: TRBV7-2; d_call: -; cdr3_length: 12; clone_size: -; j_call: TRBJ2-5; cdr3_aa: CASSLKRNGQYF; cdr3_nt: TGTGCCAGCAGCTTGAAGCGGAACGGCCAGTACTTC
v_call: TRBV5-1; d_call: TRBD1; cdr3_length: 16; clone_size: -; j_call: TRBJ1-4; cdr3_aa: CASSLATGGEREKLFF; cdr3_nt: TGCGCCAGCAGCTTGGCTACAGGGGGCGAGAGAGAAAAACTGTTTTTT
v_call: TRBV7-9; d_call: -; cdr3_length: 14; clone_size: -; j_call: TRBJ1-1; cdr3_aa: CASSARVVGTEAFF; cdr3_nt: TGTGCCAGCAGCGCGAGGGTAGTTGGAACTGAAGCTTTCTTT
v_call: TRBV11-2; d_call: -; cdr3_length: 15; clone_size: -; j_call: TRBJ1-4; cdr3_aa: CASSSPPQGRNTLFF; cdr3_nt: TGTGCCAGCAGCTCCCCCCCCCAGGGACGGAATACACTGTTTTTT
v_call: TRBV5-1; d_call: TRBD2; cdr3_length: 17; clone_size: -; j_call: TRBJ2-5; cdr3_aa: CASSPSLLAGGEQTQYF; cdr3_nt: TGCGCCAGCAGCCCGTCTCTCCTAGCGGGTGGGGAGCAGACCCAGTACTTC
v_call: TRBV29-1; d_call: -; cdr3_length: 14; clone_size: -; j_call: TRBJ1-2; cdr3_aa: CSVEDRGVGDGYTF; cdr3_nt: TGCAGCGTTGAAGACCGAGGGGTAGGGGATGGCTACACCTTC
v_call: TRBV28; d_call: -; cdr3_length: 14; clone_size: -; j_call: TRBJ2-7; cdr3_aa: CASSFDRASYEQYF; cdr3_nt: TGTGCCAGCAGCTTCGACAGAGCCTCCTACGAGCAGTACTTC
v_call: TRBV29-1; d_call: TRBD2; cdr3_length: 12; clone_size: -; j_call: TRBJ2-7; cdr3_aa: CSASTSAYEQYF; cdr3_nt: TGCAGCGCAAGCACTAGCGCCTACGAGCAGTACTTC
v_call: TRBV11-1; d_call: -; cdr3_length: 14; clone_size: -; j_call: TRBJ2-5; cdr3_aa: CASSLGGEEETQYF; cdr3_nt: TGTGCCAGCAGCTTAGGGGGGGAAGAGGAGACCCAGTACTTC
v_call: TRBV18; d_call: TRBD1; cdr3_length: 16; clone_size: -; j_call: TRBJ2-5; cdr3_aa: CASSQNNPGGRETQYF; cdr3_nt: TGTGCCAGCTCACAAAACAATCCAGGGGGCCGGGAGACCCAGTACTTC
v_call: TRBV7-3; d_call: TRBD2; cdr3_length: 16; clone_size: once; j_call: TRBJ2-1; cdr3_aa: CASSLSSGSSYNEQFF; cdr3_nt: TGTGCCAGCAGCTTGTCTAGCGGGAGCTCCTACAATGAGCAGTTCTTC
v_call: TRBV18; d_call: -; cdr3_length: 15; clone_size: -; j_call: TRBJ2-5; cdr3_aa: CASSLFSAIQETQYF; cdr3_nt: TGTGCCAGCTCACTATTCAGTGCGATACAAGAGACCCAGTACTTC
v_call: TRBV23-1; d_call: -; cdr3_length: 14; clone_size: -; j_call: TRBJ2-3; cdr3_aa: CASRELRGTDTQYF; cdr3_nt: TGCGCCAGCAGAGAACTAAGGGGCACAGATACGCAGTATTTT
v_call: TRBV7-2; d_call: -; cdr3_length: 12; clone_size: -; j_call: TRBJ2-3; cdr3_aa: CASSYSTDTQYF; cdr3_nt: TGTGCCAGCAGCTACAGCACAGATACGCAGTATTTT
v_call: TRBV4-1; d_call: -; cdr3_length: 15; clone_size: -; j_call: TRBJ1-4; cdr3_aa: CASSLDGPEDEKLFF; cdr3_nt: TGCGCCAGCAGCCTCGACGGCCCCGAGGACGAAAAACTGTTTTTT
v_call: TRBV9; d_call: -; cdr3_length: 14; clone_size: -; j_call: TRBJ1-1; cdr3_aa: CASSVDSRGTEAFF; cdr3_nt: TGTGCCAGCAGCGTCGACAGTCGAGGCACTGAAGCTTTCTTT
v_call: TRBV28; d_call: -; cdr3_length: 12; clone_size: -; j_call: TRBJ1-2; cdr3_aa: CASSYRAYGYTF; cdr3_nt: TGTGCCAGCAGTTACAGGGCCTATGGCTACACCTTC
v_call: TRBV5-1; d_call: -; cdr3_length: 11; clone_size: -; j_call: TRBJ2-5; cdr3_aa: CASSGSETQYF; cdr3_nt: TGCGCCAGCAGCGGCTCAGAGACCCAGTACTTC
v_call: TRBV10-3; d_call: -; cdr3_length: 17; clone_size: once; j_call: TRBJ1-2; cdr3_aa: CAISEFGGRGSSYGYTF; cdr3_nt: TGTGCCATCAGTGAGTTCGGGGGCAGGGGATCCTCTTATGGCTACACCTTC
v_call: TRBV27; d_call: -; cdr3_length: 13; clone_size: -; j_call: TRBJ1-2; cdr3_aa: CASSLAGSYGYTF; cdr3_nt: TGTGCCAGCAGTTTAGCAGGGTCGTATGGCTACACCTTC
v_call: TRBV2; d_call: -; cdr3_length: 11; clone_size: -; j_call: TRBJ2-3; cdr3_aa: CASRTTDTQYF; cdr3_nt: TGTGCCAGCAGGACCACAGATACGCAGTATTTT
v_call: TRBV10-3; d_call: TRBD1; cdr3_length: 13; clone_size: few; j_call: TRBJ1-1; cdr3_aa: CAIRPTGGTEAFF; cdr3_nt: TGTGCCATCAGGCCGACAGGGGGGACTGAAGCTTTCTTT
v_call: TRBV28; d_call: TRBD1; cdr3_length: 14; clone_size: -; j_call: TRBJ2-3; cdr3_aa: CASSFGTEGDTQYF; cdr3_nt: TGTGCCAGCAGTTTTGGGACAGAGGGAGATACGCAGTATTTT
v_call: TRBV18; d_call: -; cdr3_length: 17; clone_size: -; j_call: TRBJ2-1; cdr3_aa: CASSRAGGATILDEQFF; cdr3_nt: TGTGCCAGCTCACGAGCTGGGGGCGCGACTATACTCGATGAGCAGTTCTTC
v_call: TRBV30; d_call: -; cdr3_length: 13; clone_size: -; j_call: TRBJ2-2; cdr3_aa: CAWSPQPMAELFF; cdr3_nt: TGTGCCTGGAGTCCCCAACCCATGGCGGAGCTGTTTTTT
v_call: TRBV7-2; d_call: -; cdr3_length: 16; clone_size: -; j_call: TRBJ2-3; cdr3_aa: CASSWRGGQSTDTQYF; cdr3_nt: TGTGCCAGCAGCTGGAGGGGGGGACAGAGCACAGATACGCAGTATTTT
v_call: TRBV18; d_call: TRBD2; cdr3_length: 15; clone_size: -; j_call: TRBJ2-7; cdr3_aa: CASSPGLAVVYEQYF; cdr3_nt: TGTGCCAGCTCACCGGGACTAGCGGTGGTCTACGAGCAGTACTTC
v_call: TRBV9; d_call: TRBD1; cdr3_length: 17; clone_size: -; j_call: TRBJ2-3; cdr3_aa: CASSVAPTGAGTDTQYF; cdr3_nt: TGTGCCAGCAGCGTAGCCCCGACAGGGGCCGGGACAGATACGCAGTATTTT